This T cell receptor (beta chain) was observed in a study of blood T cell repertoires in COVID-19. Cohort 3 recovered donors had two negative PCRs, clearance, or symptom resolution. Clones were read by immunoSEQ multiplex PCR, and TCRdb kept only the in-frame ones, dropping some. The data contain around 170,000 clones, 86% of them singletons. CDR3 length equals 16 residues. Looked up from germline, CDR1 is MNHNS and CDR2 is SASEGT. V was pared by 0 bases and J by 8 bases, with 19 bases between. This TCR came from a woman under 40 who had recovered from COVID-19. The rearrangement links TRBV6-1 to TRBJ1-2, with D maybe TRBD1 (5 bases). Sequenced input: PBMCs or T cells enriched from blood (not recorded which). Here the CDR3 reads CASSEAGQGLLSGYTF. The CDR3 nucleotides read TGTGCCAGCAGTGAAGCGGGGCAGGGCCTCCTTTCGGGCTACACCTTC.